Detailed here is one T cell receptor (beta chain). After extraction with the RNeasy kit, about 0.5 to 1 ug of the RNA was reverse transcribed using random hexamers. MiXCR, run by TCRdb on the immunoSEQ multiplex PCR reads, gives a single entry per CDR3 protein. This sample has roughly 330,000 distinct CDR3 sequences, with 92% found just once. This record comes from a study of CD8 T cells in Susac syndrome. V was shortened by 5 bases and J by 5 bases, with 15 bases between the two germline ends. Germline V gene lookup returns CDR1 MNHNY and CDR2 SVGAGI (reference sequence). This CDR3 has 14 amino acids. The sequenced target, TCR beta, came from blood CD8+ and CD4+ T cells. The CD8+ and CD4+ T cells were isolated magnetically using a negative isolation approach, whereas the TEMRA cells were enriched by FACS.

The TCR was taken from a human donor with multiple sclerosis. The genes are TRBV6-6 and TRBJ1-1, with D perhaps matching TRBD1 (6 bases). Sequencing was performed on CD4+ T cells from PBMCs. The CDR3 is CASSGYRAVTEAFF. The CDR3 DNA reads as TGTGCCAGCAGTGGCTACAGGGCGGTTACTGAAGCTTTCTTT.